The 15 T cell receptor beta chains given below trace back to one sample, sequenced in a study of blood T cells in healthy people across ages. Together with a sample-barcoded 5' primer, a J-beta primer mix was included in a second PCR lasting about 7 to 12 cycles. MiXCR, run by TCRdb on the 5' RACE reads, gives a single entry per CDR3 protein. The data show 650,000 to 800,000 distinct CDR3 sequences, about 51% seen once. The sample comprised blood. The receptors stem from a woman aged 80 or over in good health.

The CDR3: CASSDQGDYGYTF. The CDR3 DNA sequence: TGTGCCAGCAGCGATCAGGGGGACTATGGCTACACCTTC. The chain links TRBV6-1 to TRBJ1-2; 7 bases line up with TRBD1. Trimming at V came to 6 bases and at J to 3 bases, leaving 4 bases not matched to a gene. The CDR3 consists of 13 residues. CDR1 and CDR2 (germline): MNHNS, SASEGT.

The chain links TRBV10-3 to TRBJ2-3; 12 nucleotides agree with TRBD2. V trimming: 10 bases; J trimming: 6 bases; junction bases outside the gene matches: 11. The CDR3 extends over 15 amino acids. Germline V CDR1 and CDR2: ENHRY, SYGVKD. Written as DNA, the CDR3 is TGTGCCACCAGACTAGCGGGGGCACGTGAGGATACGCAGTATTTT. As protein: CATRLAGAREDTQYF.

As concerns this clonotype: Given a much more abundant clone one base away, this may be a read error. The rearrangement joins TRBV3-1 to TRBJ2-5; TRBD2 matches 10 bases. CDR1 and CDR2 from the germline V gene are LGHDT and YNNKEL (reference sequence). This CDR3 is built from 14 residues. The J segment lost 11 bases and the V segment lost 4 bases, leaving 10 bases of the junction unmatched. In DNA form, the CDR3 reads TGTGCCAGCAGCCTCCTACTAGCGGGAACAGAGCAGTACTTC. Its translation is CASSLLLAGTEQYF.

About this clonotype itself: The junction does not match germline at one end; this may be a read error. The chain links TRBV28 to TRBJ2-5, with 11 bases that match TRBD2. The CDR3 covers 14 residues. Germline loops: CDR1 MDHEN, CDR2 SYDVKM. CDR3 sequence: CTSSALAGGETQYF. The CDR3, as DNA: TGTACCAGCAGCGCCCTAGCGGGAGGAGAGACCCAGTACTTC.

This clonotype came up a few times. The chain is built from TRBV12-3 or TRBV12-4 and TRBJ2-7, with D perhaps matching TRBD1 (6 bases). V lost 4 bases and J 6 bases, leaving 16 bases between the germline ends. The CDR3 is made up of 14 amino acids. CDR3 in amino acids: CASSSWGHRSEQYF. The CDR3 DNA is TGTGCCAGCAGTTCTTGGGGACATCGATCCGAGCAGTACTTC.

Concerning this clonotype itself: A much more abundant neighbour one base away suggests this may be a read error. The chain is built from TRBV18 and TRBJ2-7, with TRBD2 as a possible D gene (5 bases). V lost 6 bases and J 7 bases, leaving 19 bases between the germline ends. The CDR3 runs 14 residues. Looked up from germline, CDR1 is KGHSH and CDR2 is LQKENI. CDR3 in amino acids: CASSLASNNNEQYF. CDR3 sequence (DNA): TGTGCCAGCTCCCTTGCTAGCAACAACAATGAGCAGTACTTC. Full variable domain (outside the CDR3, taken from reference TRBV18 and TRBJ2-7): NAGVMQNPRHLVRRRGQEARLRCSPMKGHSHVYWYRQLPEEGLKFMVYLQKENIIDESGMPKERFSAEFPKEGPSILRIQQVVRGDSAAYFCASSLASNNNEQYFGPGTRLTVT.

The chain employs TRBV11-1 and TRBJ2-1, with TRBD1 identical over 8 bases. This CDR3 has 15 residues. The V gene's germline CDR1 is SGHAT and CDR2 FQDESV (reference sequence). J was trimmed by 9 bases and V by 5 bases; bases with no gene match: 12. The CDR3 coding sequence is TGTGCCAGCAGCCCCCGGGACAGGTATATAGGTGAGCAGTTCTTC. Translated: CASSPRDRYIGEQFF.

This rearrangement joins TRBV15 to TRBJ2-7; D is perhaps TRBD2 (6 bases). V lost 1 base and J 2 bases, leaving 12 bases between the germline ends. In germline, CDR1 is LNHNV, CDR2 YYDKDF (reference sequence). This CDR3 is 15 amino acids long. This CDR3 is CATSRGKPGAYEQYF. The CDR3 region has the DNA TGTGCCACCAGCAGAGGTAAGCCGGGGGCCTACGAGCAGTACTTC.

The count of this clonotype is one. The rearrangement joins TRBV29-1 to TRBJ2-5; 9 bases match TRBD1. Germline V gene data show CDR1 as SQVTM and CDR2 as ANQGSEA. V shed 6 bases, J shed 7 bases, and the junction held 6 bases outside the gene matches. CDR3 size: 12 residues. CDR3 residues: CSVGTGSGTQYF. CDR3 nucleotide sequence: TGCAGCGTAGGGACAGGGTCGGGGACCCAGTACTTC.

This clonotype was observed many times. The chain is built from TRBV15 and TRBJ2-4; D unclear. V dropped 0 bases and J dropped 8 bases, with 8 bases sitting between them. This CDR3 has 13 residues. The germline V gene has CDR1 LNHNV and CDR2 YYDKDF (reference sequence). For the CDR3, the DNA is TGTGCCACCAGCAGAGATGTGGCGGACATTCAGTACTTC. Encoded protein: CATSRDVADIQYF.

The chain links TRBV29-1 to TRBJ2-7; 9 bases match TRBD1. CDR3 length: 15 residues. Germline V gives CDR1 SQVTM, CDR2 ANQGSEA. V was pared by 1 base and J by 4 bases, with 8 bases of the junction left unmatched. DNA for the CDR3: TGCAGCGTTGAAGTCACGGACAGGGGAATATACGAGCAGTACTTC. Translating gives CSVEVTDRGIYEQYF.

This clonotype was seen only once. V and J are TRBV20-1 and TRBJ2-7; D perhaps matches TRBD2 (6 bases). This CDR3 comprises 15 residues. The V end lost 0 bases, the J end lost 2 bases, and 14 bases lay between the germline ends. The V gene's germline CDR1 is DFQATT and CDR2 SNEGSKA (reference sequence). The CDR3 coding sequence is TGCAGTGCTAGAGACGAGCAGGAGGGTACCTACGAGCAGTACTTC. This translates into CSARDEQEGTYEQYF.

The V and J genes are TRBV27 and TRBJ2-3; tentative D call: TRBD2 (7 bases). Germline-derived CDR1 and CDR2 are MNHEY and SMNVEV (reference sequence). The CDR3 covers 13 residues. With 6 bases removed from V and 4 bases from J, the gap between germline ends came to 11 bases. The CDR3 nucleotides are TGTGCCAGCAGGAGGGGGGGCGCAGATACGCAGTATTTT. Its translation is CASRRGGADTQYF.

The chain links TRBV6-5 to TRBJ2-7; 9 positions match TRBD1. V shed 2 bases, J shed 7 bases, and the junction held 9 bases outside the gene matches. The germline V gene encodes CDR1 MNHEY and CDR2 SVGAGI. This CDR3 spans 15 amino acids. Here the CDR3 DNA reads TGTGCCAGCAGTTACCTCTCGCGGACAGGGGAAGAGCAGTACTTC. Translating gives CASSYLSRTGEEQYF.

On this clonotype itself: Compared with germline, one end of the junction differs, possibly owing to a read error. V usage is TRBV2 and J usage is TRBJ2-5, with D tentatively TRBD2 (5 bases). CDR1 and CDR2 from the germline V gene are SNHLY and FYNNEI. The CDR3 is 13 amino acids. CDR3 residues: CANSGESQETQYF. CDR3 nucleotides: TGTGCCAACAGTGGGGAGAGCCAAGAGACCCAGTACTTC.